The entry below gives a single T cell receptor (beta chain) sequence along with its context. Produced via immunoSEQ multiplex PCR; TCRdb's table is partial and in-frame only. The sample has about 1.1 million clones; 70% to 85% are singletons. This sample is drawn from a study of shared clonotypes between healthy human individuals. The ends were cut back, 4 bases at V and 4 bases at J, with 16 bases in the middle. The CDR3 runs 15 residues. Looked up from germline, CDR1 is KGHSH and CDR2 is LQKENI. This receptor was identified in a man between 18 and 29 years old in good health. Some clones in this sample may be carry-over from other donors' samples. Sequencing was performed on memory CD4+ T cells from PBMCs. As for subset: CD45RA-negative fraction. The rearrangement joins TRBV18 to TRBJ1-1; D is perhaps TRBD1 (6 bases). In DNA form, the CDR3 reads TGTGCCAGCTCACGGCCGGGGGGGCAAGGCACTGAAGCTTTCTTT. This codes for CASSRPGGQGTEAFF.